The clone carrying this TCR beta chain occurred many times. A J-beta primer mix and a sample-barcoded 5' primer were used in a second PCR of about 7 to 12 cycles. TCRdb re-derived calls from the 5' RACE reads in MiXCR, one entry per CDR3 protein. The repertoire includes more than 800,000 distinct CDR3 sequences, 25% to 35% of them detected once, and roughly 17% sits in the top ten. The CDR3 contains 15 residues. V was shortened by 6 bases and J by 4 bases, with 18 bases between the two germline ends. CDR1 is MNHEY, CDR2 SVGAGI, per germline. The donors, aged roughly 6 to 90, were healthy Caucasians from Russia. Every sample gave at least 5 micrograms of total RNA when it was extracted. This entry is derived from a study of blood T cells in healthy people across ages.

The sequence was obtained from a woman aged 80 or over in good health. This chain connects TRBV6-5 to TRBJ1-2; D is possibly TRBD1 (5 bases). Sequenced input: blood. In DNA form, the CDR3 reads TGTGCCAGCAGCCCTGAAAGGGGAACCCTCTATGGCTACACCTTC. It is translated as CASSPERGTLYGYTF.